These 17 T cell receptor beta chains were sequenced from one sample in a study of response to subunit inactivated influenza vaccine. TCRdb passed the RT-PCR reads through MiXCR, listing each CDR3 protein once. The table includes about 300,000 distinct CDR3 sequences, 22% detected once. Sequencing used PBMCs from blood, obtained 21 months after vaccination. These receptors originate from a man aged 45 to 70 who received an inactivated influenza vaccine.

This clonotype was picked up a small number of times. DNA of the CDR3: TGCAGTGCTAGAGATCCCTACAGAAGCACAGATACGCAGTATTTT. It specifies CSARDPYRSTDTQYF. V and J are TRBV20-1 and TRBJ2-3; no reliable D call. The CDR3 extends over 15 amino acids. Between the trimmed V and J ends, which lost 0 bases and 0 bases, there was a span of 10 bases. Germline V gene data show CDR1 as DFQATT and CDR2 as SNEGSKA (reference sequence).

In its sample, this clonotype was seen many times. The chain joins TRBV7-9 to TRBJ1-1, with 9 bases identical to TRBD1. CDR3 length: 17 residues. Trimming removed 3 bases from V and 0 bases from J; junction bases left unmatched: 8. Looked up from germline, CDR1 is SEHNR and CDR2 is FQNEAQ (reference sequence). The CDR3 protein is CASSFPRQGVMNTEAFF. The CDR3 nucleotides read TGTGCCAGCAGCTTCCCACGACAGGGGGTCATGAACACTGAAGCTTTCTTT. The full variable domain, its missing parts supplied by reference TRBV7-9 and TRBJ1-1, is DTGVSQNPRHKITKRGQNVTFRCDPISEHNRLYWYRQTLGQGPEFLTYFQNEAQLEKSRLLSDRFSAERPKGSFSTLEIQRTEQGDSAMYLCASSFPRQGVMNTEAFFGQGTRLTVV.

V and J are TRBV7-2 and TRBJ2-7; D is unclear. The germline V and J ends were trimmed by 1 base and 0 bases, with 10 bases remaining between them. CDR1 is SGHTA, CDR2 FQGNSA, per germline. The CDR3 has 15 residues. The CDR3 protein is CASSLGPGLSYEQYF. In nucleotides, the CDR3 is TGTGCCAGCAGCTTAGGCCCGGGCCTCTCCTACGAGCAGTACTTC.

This sequence joins TRBV6-5 and TRBJ2-3, with 9 bases that match TRBD1. After removal of 4 bases from V and 4 bases from J, the junction contained 3 bases not matched to a gene. From germline, CDR1 is MNHEY and CDR2 SVGAGI. CDR3 length equals 14 residues. The CDR3 DNA sequence: TGTGCCAGCAGTTTCACAGGGGGCCCAGATACGCAGTATTTT. Protein: CASSFTGGPDTQYF.

This clonotype showed up just a few times. This sequence joins TRBV28 and TRBJ1-5; weak D call: TRBD1 (5 bases). The length of the CDR3 is 17 residues. Germline values: CDR1 MDHEN, CDR2 SYDVKM. V lost 5 bases to trimming and J lost 9 bases, with 26 bases between them. CDR3 amino acids: CASSPGGSERGFVPQHF. The CDR3 coding sequence is TGTGCCAGCAGTCCCGGTGGGTCAGAAAGGGGTTTCGTGCCCCAGCATTTT.

The chain uses TRBV6-2 or TRBV6-3 and TRBJ2-7, with 8 bases lining up with TRBD1. The CDR3 has 15 residues. Unmatched junction bases numbered 8, after V lost 2 bases and J lost 5 bases. The germline gives CDR1 MNHEY, CDR2 SVGEGT. The CDR3 DNA is TGTGCCAGCAGTTACCAGGGGGCGCGGATCCACGAGCAGTACTTC. It codes for CASSYQGARIHEQYF.

The chain couples TRBV5-4 to TRBJ2-2; 7 positions match TRBD1. CDR3 length: 15 residues. The germline V gene has CDR1 SGHNT and CDR2 YYREEE (reference sequence). Losses at the gene ends were 4 bases for V and 4 bases for J; bases not matched to a gene: 7. The CDR3 loop reads CASSRGTDSTGELFF. CDR3 nucleotide sequence: TGTGCCAGCAGCAGAGGGACAGATTCCACCGGGGAGCTGTTTTTT.

There are a few counts of this clonotype. V is TRBV20-1 and J is TRBJ2-5; 7 nucleotides match TRBD1. The CDR3 length is 13 residues. CDR1 is DFQATT, CDR2 SNEGSKA, per germline (reference sequence). After removal of 6 bases from V and 2 bases from J, the junction contained 6 bases not matched to a gene. DNA of the CDR3: TGCAGTGCAGACAGGGCAGATCAAGAGACCCAGTACTTC. This gives the protein CSADRADQETQYF.

The chain links TRBV7-2 to TRBJ2-1; D unclear. Trimming pared 1 base from V and 4 bases from J, leaving 5 bases between. CDR3 length: 13 residues. The germline V gene encodes CDR1 SGHTA and CDR2 FQGNSA. CDR3 amino acids: CASSLVTYNEQFF. CDR3 nucleotide sequence: TGTGCCAGCAGCTTAGTTACGTACAATGAGCAGTTCTTC.

Of note for this clonotype: Germline is not matched at one junction end, which may reflect a read error. This sequence joins TRBV28 and TRBJ1-6, with D perhaps TRBD1 (5 bases). CDR1 and CDR2 (germline): MDHEN, SYDVKM. The CDR3 contains 19 residues. CDR3 nucleotide sequence: TGTGCCAGCAGTTACCCGGGGGTACCTCATAACTCCTATAATTCAACCCTCCACTTT. Protein: CASSYPGVPHNSYNSTLHF.

This clonotype was seen a few times. CDR3 coding DNA: TGCAGCGTTGCCAGGGGCGACACTGAAGCTTTCTTT. It specifies CSVARGDTEAFF. The chain employs TRBV29-1 and TRBJ1-1, with D perhaps TRBD1 (6 bases). This CDR3 is built from 12 residues. Trimming removed 4 bases at V and 3 bases at J, with 9 bases between. Germline lookup yields CDR1 SQVTM and CDR2 ANQGSEA.

The chain is built from TRBV5-1 and TRBJ2-7; 10 bases agree with TRBD1. CDR3 length: 14 amino acids. The V gene's germline CDR1 is SGHRS and CDR2 YFSETQ. Trimming took 4 bases from V and 5 from J; bases not matched to a gene: 6. The CDR3 region is CASSIRDRGNEQYF. In DNA, the CDR3 is TGCGCCAGCAGCATCCGGGACAGGGGAAACGAGCAGTACTTC.

The chain uses TRBV7-9 and TRBJ2-1; 8 nucleotides line up with TRBD2. The CDR3 consists of 15 residues. Looked up from germline, CDR1 is SEHNR and CDR2 is FQNEAQ (reference sequence). After removal of 4 bases from V and 7 bases from J, the junction contained 9 bases not matched to a gene. The CDR3 spells CASSYLAGMGNEQFF. The CDR3 region has the DNA TGTGCCAGCAGCTACTTAGCGGGGATGGGTAATGAGCAGTTCTTC.

V is TRBV29-1 and J is TRBJ2-7; D remains unclear. The germline V gene has CDR1 SQVTM and CDR2 ANQGSEA. Trimming stripped 4 bases from V and 3 bases from J, with 7 bases between. CDR3 length: 11 residues. DNA of the CDR3: TGCAGCGTTGCCAAGGACTACGAGCAGTACTTC. Amino acids: CSVAKDYEQYF.

This clonotype was counted between two and nine times. This sequence joins TRBV6-5 and TRBJ1-1; 7 nucleotides line up with TRBD1. This CDR3 region has 14 residues. Trimming cost V 4 bases and J 3 bases; bases outside gene matches: 5. Per germline, CDR1 MNHEY and CDR2 SVGAGI. DNA for the CDR3: TGTGCCAGCAGTTTACAGGGGCTGGACACTGAAGCTTTCTTT. This translates into CASSLQGLDTEAFF.

The chain couples TRBV18 to TRBJ2-3; perhaps TRBD2 as D (6 bases). CDR1 KGHSH and CDR2 LQKENI come from the germline V gene. Trimming took 3 bases from V and 8 from J, leaving 15 bases between them. The CDR3 is 14 amino acids. The CDR3 nucleotides are TGTGCCAGCTCACCGACTAGGGACGGGGGTACGCAGTATTTT. This translates into CASSPTRDGGTQYF.

This clonotype showed up just a few times. The V gene is TRBV10-3, the J gene TRBJ1-4; tentatively, D is TRBD1 (6 bases). CDR3 length equals 15 residues. Germline assignment: CDR1 ENHRY and CDR2 SYGVKD. V was cut by 6 bases and J by 3 bases, with 14 bases left in between. The CDR3 nucleotides are TGTGCCATCAGCCCATTGACAGGCCCTAATGAAAAACTGTTTTTT. Translated, it gives CAISPLTGPNEKLFF.